This T cell receptor (beta chain) stems from a study of vaccination and CD4 T cells after COVID-19. Cultured CD4+ T-cell DNA underwent Oncomine TCR Beta short-read sequencing. TCRdb ran MiXCR on the PCR reads and lists one entry per CDR3 protein. The sample gives more than 12,000 distinct CDR3 sequences, roughly 52% of which show up once; more than 9% is in the top ten. The sample's treatment: roughly ten-day PBMC culture with coronavirus spike peptide pools or control peptides (ViraFEST assay). Turning to this clonotype: No antigen is known for it.

The sequencing input was CD4+ T cells from blood, cultured in vitro. This receptor was identified in a human donor who had recovered from COVID-19.

The CDR3 sequence is CASSLPRVAVYGYTF. The CDR3 DNA reads as TGTGCCAGCAGTTTACCACGGGTGGCGGTCTATGGCTACACCTTC. V is TRBV28 and J is TRBJ1-2; D unclear. The CDR3 length is 15 residues. Germline values: CDR1 MDHEN, CDR2 SYDVKM. Trimming shortened V by 2 bases and J by 4 bases, and 14 bases separated the two germline ends.